The entry that follows covers one T cell receptor beta chain sequence. Looked up from germline, CDR1 is LGHDT and CDR2 is YNNKEL (reference sequence). V lost 4 bases and J lost 7; bases outside the gene matches: 6. There are 16 residues in the CDR3. These data originate in a study of blood T cell repertoires in COVID-19. The assay was immunoSEQ multiplex PCR, and TCRdb's table has in-frame clones only and misses some. The sample holds 400,000 or so clones, about 87% seen once. The receptor was derived from a man younger than 35 with COVID-19, enrolled during active disease. Sequenced input: peripheral blood. This rearrangement joins TRBV3-1 (or the pseudogene TRBV3-2) to TRBJ2-1; TRBD2 agrees at 14 bases. In DNA, the CDR3 is TGTGCCAGCAGCCCCTCCGGGACTAGCGGGAGAAATGAGCAGTTCTTC. Its protein product is CASSPSGTSGRNEQFF.